This T cell receptor (beta chain) was obtained from a study of cytomegalovirus exposure and HLA in healthy donors. The study's findings and limits: TCR beta chain V- and J-gene trimming was linked, in a later analysis, to a missense variant in DCLRE1C. Using the classifier, cytomegalovirus status was reportedly diagnosed with high specificity and sensitivity.

This CDR3 comprises 16 residues. With 3 bases clipped from V and 0 bases from J, the junction kept 5 bases outside the gene matches. CDR1 and CDR2 from the germline V gene are SGHDT and YYEEEE. The PCR had 60 Vbeta and 13 Jbeta primers. The assay was immunoSEQ multiplex PCR, and TCRdb's table has in-frame clones only and misses some. The data show 85,000 to 100,000 clones, 64% seen once. A note on this clone: What it recognizes is unknown.

This clonotype was obtained from a man aged 60 to 75 in good health and CMV-seronegative. The chain links TRBV5-6 to TRBJ2-1; 8 bases agree with TRBD1. The sequenced sample was PBMCs. CDR3 in amino acids: CASSSADRGSYNEQFF. The CDR3 bases are TGTGCCAGCAGCTCCGCTGACAGGGGCTCCTACAATGAGCAGTTCTTC. The whole variable domain, filled in from reference TRBV5-6 and TRBJ2-1, reads DAGVTQSPTHLIKTRGQQVTLRCSPKSGHDTVSWYQQALGQGPQFIFQYYEEEERQRGNFPDRFSGHQFPNYSSELNVNALLLGDSALYLCASSSADRGSYNEQFFGPGTRLTVL.